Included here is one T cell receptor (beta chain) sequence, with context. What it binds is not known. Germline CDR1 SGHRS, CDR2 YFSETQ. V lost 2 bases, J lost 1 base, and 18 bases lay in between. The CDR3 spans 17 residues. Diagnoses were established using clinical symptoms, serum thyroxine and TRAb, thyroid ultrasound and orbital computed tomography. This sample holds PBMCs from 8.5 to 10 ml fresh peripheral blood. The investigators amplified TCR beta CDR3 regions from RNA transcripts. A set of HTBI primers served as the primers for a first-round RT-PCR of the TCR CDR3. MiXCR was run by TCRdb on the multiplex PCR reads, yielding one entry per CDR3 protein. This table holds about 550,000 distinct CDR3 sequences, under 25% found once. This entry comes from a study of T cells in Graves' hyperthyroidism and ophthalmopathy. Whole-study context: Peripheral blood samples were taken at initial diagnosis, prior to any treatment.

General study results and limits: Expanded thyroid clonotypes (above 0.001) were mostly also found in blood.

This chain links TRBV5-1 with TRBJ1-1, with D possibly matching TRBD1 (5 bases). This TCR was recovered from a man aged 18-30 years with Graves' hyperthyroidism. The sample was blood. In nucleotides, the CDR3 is TGCGCCAGCAGCTTCCGTGGCAGGGAAGTATCGAACACTGAAGCTTTCTTT. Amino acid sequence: CASSFRGREVSNTEAFF.